This passage covers 30 T cell receptor beta chains from one sample sequenced in a study of post-analysis software for immune sequencing data. Included in the TCR beta cDNA libraries were unique molecular identifiers. TCRdb used MiXCR to reprocess the PCR reads, holding one entry per CDR3 protein. The sample holds roughly 800,000 distinct CDR3 sequences, roughly 58% seen once. These receptors lack a known antigen. Whole-study results and caveats: Included in a set of roughly five TRBV segments more frequent in patients than controls were TRBV5-6, TRBV5-1 and TRBV20-1.

The source material was blood. These receptors all stem from a girl under 18 with multiple sclerosis.

The rearrangement uses TRBV6-1 and TRBJ2-7; TRBD2 might be the D (7 bases). The assigned J gene may be wrong: the sequence end matches TRBJ2-4 better. The CDR3 length is 19 residues. CDR1 and CDR2 from the germline V gene are MNHNS and SASEGT. The CDR3 region has the DNA TGTGCCAGCAACCCCTTGGGGGGGGGGCCGAATCCCGGAGAAAACATTCAGTACTTC. As protein: CASNPLGGGPNPGENIQYF.

This clonotype was counted once. V usage is TRBV7-3 and J usage is TRBJ2-1; the match to TRBD2 covers 12 bases. CDR3 size: 17 residues. The germline CDR1 and CDR2 sequences are SGHTA and FQGTGA. The V segment lost 2 bases and the J segment 6 bases; nucleotides outside the gene matches: 8. Here the CDR3 DNA reads TGTGCCAGCAGCTTATCGGCCGGGACTAGCGGGCGCAATGAGCAGTTCTTC. This encodes CASSLSAGTSGRNEQFF.

This clonotype has more than one count but fewer than ten. This sequence joins TRBV4-1 and TRBJ1-4; D call uncertain. The CDR3 is 16 amino acids. Germline V gives CDR1 MGHRA, CDR2 YSYEKL. V was cut by 1 base and J by 0 bases, with 9 bases left in between. CDR3 nucleotide sequence: TGCGCCAGCAGCCAAGTACTGGCCACAACTAATGAAAAACTGTTTTTT. The encoded protein is CASSQVLATTNEKLFF.

In this sample, this clonotype turned up a few times. V and J are TRBV13 and TRBJ2-1; 16 bases line up with TRBD2. Trimming removed 5 bases from V and 7 bases from J; junction bases left unmatched: 8. Germline V lookup: CDR1 PRHDT, CDR2 FYEKMQ (reference sequence). The CDR3 spans 17 residues. CDR3 protein: CASSMGLAGGPGNEQFF. In DNA form, the CDR3 reads TGTGCCAGCAGCATGGGACTAGCGGGAGGGCCTGGAAATGAGCAGTTCTTC.

The gene calls are TRBV27 and TRBJ1-1, with no clear D. Deletions cut 5 bases from V and 0 bases from J, with 16 bases between. The CDR3 is 16 residues long. CDR1 MNHEY and CDR2 SMNVEV come from the germline V gene (reference sequence). In nucleotides, the CDR3 is TGTGCCAGCAGTCTACTCTGGACGGAGCTGAACACTGAAGCTTTCTTT. As protein: CASSLLWTELNTEAFF.

The chain employs TRBV21-1 and TRBJ2-7; the table assigns TRBD1, which was not confirmed against the DNA. TRBV21-1 is described as a pseudogene. The CDR3 runs to 19 residues. As DNA, the CDR3 is TGTGCCAGCAGCGGCCGGGACAACCTCTTAAGAAGGGGTTCCTACGAGCAGTACTTC. The encoded protein is CASSGRDNLLRRGSYEQYF.

This clonotype was seen a handful of times. The V and J genes are TRBV20-1 and TRBJ2-3, with D uncertain. This CDR3 is 13 amino acids long. Germline V gene lookup returns CDR1 DFQATT and CDR2 SNEGSKA (reference sequence). V was trimmed by 1 base and J by 4 bases, leaving 9 bases between them. The chain's CDR3 is CSARVNRPDTQYF. The CDR3 DNA is TGCAGTGCTAGAGTTAACAGACCAGATACGCAGTATTTT.

About this clonotype itself: One end of the junction does not line up with germline, which may come from a read error. The chain is built from TRBV20-1 and TRBJ2-5, with 14 positions matching TRBD2. Germline CDR1 reads DFQATT; CDR2 reads SNEGSKA (reference sequence). The CDR3 spans 15 residues. As DNA, the CDR3 is TGCAGTGCTCCAAAAGGGACTAGCGGGAGAAAGACCCGGTACTTC. Amino acid sequence: CSAPKGTSGRKTRYF.

The rearrangement links TRBV7-3 to TRBJ2-1; possible D gene TRBD2, 6 bases. This CDR3 spans 15 amino acids. V was cut by 4 bases and J by 0 bases, with 10 bases left in between. Germline CDR1 reads SGHTA; CDR2 reads FQGTGA. In DNA, the CDR3 is TGTGCCAGCAGCTACCACGGGGGCTCCTACAATGAGCAGTTCTTC. Translated, it gives CASSYHGGSYNEQFF. Looking up the rest from reference TRBV7-3 and TRBJ2-1 gives the full variable domain: GAGVSQTPSNKVTEKGKYVELRCDPISGHTALYWYRQSLGQGPEFLIYFQGTGAADDSGLPNDRFFAVRPEGSVSTLKIQRTERGDSAVYLCASSYHGGSYNEQFFGPGTRLTVL.

V and J are TRBV3-1 and TRBJ1-2, with D uncertain. Trimming took off 2 bases at V and 3 bases at J, with 10 bases between the two ends. This CDR3 spans 14 amino acids. Germline loops: CDR1 LGHDT, CDR2 YNNKEL (reference sequence). The CDR3 sequence is CASSQPAQHYGYTF. Written as DNA, the CDR3 is TGTGCCAGCAGCCAACCGGCACAGCACTATGGCTACACCTTC.

The chain carries TRBV7-3 and TRBJ2-3, with TRBD2 matching over 12 bases. From germline, CDR1 is SGHTA and CDR2 FQGTGA. The length of the CDR3 is 16 residues. V gave up 4 bases and J gave up 2 bases; unmatched junction bases: 4. The CDR3 is CASSSWTSGDTDTQYF. The CDR3 nucleotides read TGTGCCAGCAGCTCCTGGACTAGCGGGGACACAGATACGCAGTATTTT.

In the case of this clonotype: One end of the junction fails to match germline, which may point to a read error. CDR3 coding DNA: TGTGCCAGCAGTTCCCGACAGTTGAACACTGGAGCTTTCTTT. It specifies CASSSRQLNTGAFF. The chain is built from TRBV11-2 and TRBJ1-1; D possibly corresponds to TRBD1 (5 bases). Germline loops: CDR1 SGHAT, CDR2 FQNNGV. CDR3 length equals 14 residues.

The rearrangement links TRBV7-9 to TRBJ1-4; D perhaps matches TRBD1 (5 bases). This CDR3 comprises 14 residues. Trimming cost V 6 bases and J 13 bases, with 21 bases left between them. Germline loops: CDR1 SEHNR, CDR2 FQNEAQ (reference sequence). CDR3 DNA: TGTGCCAGCAGTTCCCAGGGTGGGGTTGGGGCACTGTTTTTT. Residues: CASSSQGGVGALFF.

The rearrangement links TRBV5-1 to TRBJ2-1; 9 positions agree with TRBD1. Germline CDR1 SGHRS, CDR2 YFSETQ. The CDR3 totals 15 residues. The V segment lost 4 bases and the J segment 5 bases; nucleotides outside the gene matches: 7. The CDR3 DNA is TGCGCCAGCAGCCCGGGACAGGGAATCAACAATGAGCAGTTCTTC. Its translation is CASSPGQGINNEQFF.

The chain is built from TRBV5-1 and TRBJ2-5; 7 nucleotides line up with TRBD2. The trim removed 4 bases at V and 2 bases at J, leaving 5 bases unmatched. Germline lookup yields CDR1 SGHRS and CDR2 YFSETQ. The CDR3 runs to 14 residues. The CDR3 DNA follows: TGCGCCAGCAGCCTCCAGCGGGGACAAGAGACCCAGTACTTC. Residues: CASSLQRGQETQYF.

This clonotype was seen a handful of times. The V and J genes are TRBV7-2 and TRBJ2-7; TRBD2 agrees at 8 bases. V lost 2 bases to trimming and J lost 0 bases; unmatched junction nucleotides: 6. The CDR3 contains 16 residues. Germline V lookup: CDR1 SGHTA, CDR2 FQGNSA. This CDR3 is CASSLRRLASSYEQYF. CDR3 nucleotides: TGTGCCAGCAGCTTAAGGCGACTAGCGTCCTCCTACGAGCAGTACTTC. The full variable domain, with the rest looked up from reference TRBV7-2 and TRBJ2-7, is GAGVSQSPSNKVTEKGKDVELRCDPISGHTALYWYRQSLGQGLEFLIYFQGNSAPDKSGLPSDRFSAERTGGSVSTLTIQRTQQEDSAVYLCASSLRRLASSYEQYFGPGTRLTVT.

This chain links TRBV3-1 with TRBJ1-1; 7 nucleotides align to TRBD1. This CDR3 spans 15 amino acids. Germline CDR1 is LGHDT and CDR2 is YNNKEL (reference sequence). Losses at the gene ends were 3 bases for V and 5 bases for J; bases not matched to a gene: 9. CDR3 sequence reads: CASSHRQGRGTEAFF. The CDR3 DNA follows: TGTGCCAGCAGCCATCGACAGGGACGGGGAACTGAAGCTTTCTTT.

The chain has TRBV12-3 or TRBV12-4 and TRBJ2-7; 8 bases line up with TRBD1. J gave up 7 bases and V 5 bases, and 7 bases lay outside the gene matches. The CDR3 covers 13 residues. The DNA of the CDR3 is TGTGCCAGCAGTCCGGACAGGGTGGGAGAGCAGTACTTC. The encoded protein is CASSPDRVGEQYF.

The V call is TRBV11-2, the J call TRBJ1-2, with D maybe TRBD1 (6 bases). The germline V and J ends were trimmed by 5 bases and 0 bases, with 19 bases remaining between them. CDR1 and CDR2 from the germline V gene are SGHAT and FQNNGV. The CDR3 sequence is 17 residues long. In nucleotides, the CDR3 is TGTGCCAGCAGCCCAAGCATGACAGGCTCCACTAACTATGGCTACACCTTC. Its translation is CASSPSMTGSTNYGYTF.

The V and J genes are TRBV7-9 and TRBJ2-5; D is undetermined. The tail of the sequence fits TRBJ2-7 better, so the J call may be wrong. The length of the CDR3 is 15 residues. Germline CDR1 SEHNR, CDR2 FQNEAQ (reference sequence). The CDR3 DNA reads TGTGCCAGCAGCTTGGTTGGTCCGCTGAGGTACGAGCAGTACTTC. It yields the protein CASSLVGPLRYEQYF.

This rearrangement joins TRBV11-3 to TRBJ2-1, with D possibly called TRBD1 or TRBD2 (6 bases each). The CDR3 sequence is 13 residues long. CDR1 is SGHNT, CDR2 YENEEA, per germline. Trimming shortened V by 5 bases and J by 8 bases, and 13 bases separated the two germline ends. CDR3 in DNA: TGTGCCAGCAGCCGGAACAGGGACTATGAGCAGTTCTTC. Protein: CASSRNRDYEQFF.

V gene TRBV29-1 combines with J gene TRBJ2-1, with 8 bases identical to TRBD2. With 0 bases clipped from V and 3 bases from J, the junction kept 4 bases outside the gene matches. This CDR3 is 15 amino acids long. CDR1 and CDR2 from the germline V gene are SQVTM and ANQGSEA. CDR3 amino acids: CSVEEVSGSYNEQFF. The CDR3, as DNA: TGCAGCGTTGAAGAGGTGAGCGGGAGCTACAATGAGCAGTTCTTC.

The J gene is TRBJ2-1, the V gene TRBV9; possibly TRBD1 for D (6 bases). The ends were cut back, 4 bases at V and 3 bases at J, with 23 bases in the middle. This CDR3 is 18 amino acids long. CDR1 is SGDLS, CDR2 YYNGEE, per germline. The CDR3 DNA sequence: TGTGCCAGCAGCCCCCCCCGGACAGACCCACGGGGCTACAATGAGCAGTTCTTC. It yields the protein CASSPPRTDPRGYNEQFF.

This rearrangement joins TRBV15 to TRBJ2-4; D may be TRBD1 (6 bases). The germline V gene has CDR1 LNHNV and CDR2 YYDKDF (reference sequence). The CDR3 length is 13 residues. Trimming took off 6 bases at V and 13 bases at J, with 19 bases between the two ends. CDR3 sequence reads: CATRRQAYNEQYF. CDR3 nucleotides: TGTGCCACCAGGAGACAGGCCTACAATGAGCAGTACTTC.

This rearrangement joins TRBV18 to TRBJ2-1; 8 bases align to TRBD1. TRBJ2-7 explains the end of the DNA better; the J call may be wrong. There are 15 residues in the CDR3. Germline V gene sequence: CDR1 KGHSH, CDR2 LQKENI. CDR3 loop: CASSLGQGMGYEQYF. In DNA form, the CDR3 reads TGTGCCAGCTCACTAGGACAGGGAATGGGCTACGAGCAGTACTTC.

The rearrangement uses TRBV20-1 and TRBJ2-5, with TRBD2 matching over 7 bases. The J call may not be correct, given that the DNA end is closer to TRBJ2-7. CDR1 is DFQATT, CDR2 SNEGSKA, per germline (reference sequence). The CDR3 has 16 residues. The CDR3: CSARDRGRASGGEQYF. DNA of the CDR3: TGCAGTGCTAGAGATCGCGGGCGCGCGTCGGGAGGCGAGCAGTACTTC.

This clonotype was found a few times. The CDR3 reads CASSRDTSNYGYTF. The CDR3 DNA follows: TGCGCCAGCAGCCGGGACACCTCTAACTATGGCTACACCTTC. The rearrangement links TRBV5-1 to TRBJ1-2, with a tentative D call TRBD1 (6 bases). Looked up from germline, CDR1 is SGHRS and CDR2 is YFSETQ. With 4 bases removed from V and 0 bases from J, the gap between germline ends came to 10 bases. The CDR3 spans 14 residues.

The chain couples TRBV29-1 to TRBJ1-1; the D is unclear. V lost 4 bases and J lost 5, with 14 bases in between. CDR3 length: 13 residues. Germline assignment: CDR1 SQVTM and CDR2 ANQGSEA. DNA for the CDR3: TGCAGCGTTGTCGGCAGATTGGGGACTGAAGCTTTCTTT. Amino acid sequence: CSVVGRLGTEAFF.

This clonotype occurred once. The rearrangement links TRBV6-1 to TRBJ2-3, with TRBD1 matching 12 bases. The CDR3 has 15 amino acids. The germline V gene encodes CDR1 MNHNS and CDR2 SASEGT. Trimming at V came to 7 bases and at J to 7 bases, leaving 9 bases not matched to a gene. CDR3 sequence reads: CASTPRDRGRYTQYF. The CDR3 DNA reads TGTGCCAGCACCCCCCGGGACAGGGGGCGTTATACGCAGTATTTT.

This sequence joins TRBV20-1 and TRBJ2-5; D is perhaps TRBD1 (5 bases). The J call is doubtful: the DNA matches TRBJ2-7 better. The CDR3 covers 16 residues. CDR1 is DFQATT, CDR2 SNEGSKA, per germline (reference sequence). The CDR3 DNA is TGCAGTGCAAACGGTGAAGGGGCTAGGATTGGTGGCGAGCAGTACTTC. This gives the protein CSANGEGARIGGEQYF.